This entry lists 5 T cell receptor beta chains sequenced from one sample in a study of blood T cell repertoires in COVID-19. Sequencing was performed with immunoSEQ multiplex PCR; in TCRdb, only in-frame clones are kept and a portion is missing. This sample has roughly 380,000 clones, with roughly 89% found just once. Material: peripheral blood. These receptors all come from a woman aged 55 to 70 with COVID-19, enrolled during active disease.

The chain links TRBV19 to TRBJ1-1, with TRBD1 identical over 9 bases. The ends lost 10 bases at V and 10 bases at J; junction bases unmatched: 10. Germline CDR1 reads LNHDA; CDR2 reads SQIVND (reference sequence). This CDR3 contains 12 residues. CDR3 amino acids: CATQPETGGAFF. The CDR3 DNA reads TGTGCCACCCAACCTGAGACAGGGGGAGCTTTCTTT. The full variable domain, completed using reference TRBV19 and TRBJ1-1, is DGGITQSPKYLFRKEGQNVTLSCEQNLNHDAMYWYRQDPGQGLRLIYYSQIVNDFQKGDIAEGYSVSREKKESFPLTVTSAQKNPTAFYLCATQPETGGAFFGQGTRLTVV.

This chain's CDR3 is CASSTTGLASGVNEQFF. The CDR3 nucleotides read TGTGCCAGCAGCACCACCGGGCTCGCTAGCGGGGTAAATGAGCAGTTCTTC. The chain uses TRBV5-8 and TRBJ2-1, with 9 bases fitting TRBD2. The junction had 15 bases not matched to a gene; V was cut back by 4 bases and J by 7 bases. Per germline, CDR1 SGHTS and CDR2 YDEGEE. The CDR3 spans 17 residues.

V gene TRBV5-1 combines with J gene TRBJ2-5; 9 nucleotides match TRBD1. CDR3 size: 15 residues. Germline CDR1 is SGHRS and CDR2 is YFSETQ. J lost 5 bases, V lost 4 bases, and 9 bases had no gene match. This CDR3 reads CASSISTGGIETQYF. DNA for the CDR3: TGCGCCAGCAGCATCTCCACAGGGGGCATCGAGACCCAGTACTTC.

The chain has TRBV6-2 or TRBV6-3 and TRBJ2-5; no clear D gene. V lost 1 base, J lost 2 bases, and 8 bases lay in between. This CDR3 contains 14 residues. Germline V gene sequence: CDR1 MNHEY, CDR2 SVGEGT. The CDR3 here is CASSYLQKQETQYF. The CDR3 coding sequence is TGTGCCAGCAGTTACTTACAGAAGCAAGAGACCCAGTACTTC.

This sequence joins TRBV15 and TRBJ1-4; TRBD1 matches at 7 bases. Losses at the gene ends were 8 bases for V and 4 bases for J; bases not matched to a gene: 4. This CDR3 region has 13 residues. CDR1 and CDR2 (germline): LNHNV, YYDKDF (reference sequence). The CDR3 DNA reads TGTGCCACCTCCGGGACAGTTAATGAAAAACTGTTTTTT. Protein: CATSGTVNEKLFF.